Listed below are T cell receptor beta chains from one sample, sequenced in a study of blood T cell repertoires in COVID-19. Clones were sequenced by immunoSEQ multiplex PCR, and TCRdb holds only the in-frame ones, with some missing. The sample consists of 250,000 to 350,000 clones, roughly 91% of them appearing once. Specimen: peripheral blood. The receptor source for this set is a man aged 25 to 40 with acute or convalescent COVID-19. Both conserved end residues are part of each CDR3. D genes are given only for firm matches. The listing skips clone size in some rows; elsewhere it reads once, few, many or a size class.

CDR3aa: CASSLWRNTEAFF; CDR3nt: TGTGCCAGCAGCTTATGGAGGAACACTGAAGCTTTCTTT; d_gene: .; v_gene: TRBV7-3; abundance: once; j_gene: TRBJ1-1
CDR3aa: CASSLSGTGSLNYGYTF; CDR3nt: TGTGCCAGCAGCCTGTCCGGGACAGGGAGCCTTAACTATGGCTACACCTTC; d_gene: TRBD1; v_gene: TRBV3-1/TRBV3-2; abundance: .; j_gene: TRBJ1-2
CDR3aa: CASSKEDRGTSYEQYF; CDR3nt: TGTGCCAGCAGCAAGGAGGACAGGGGAACATCCTACGAGCAGTACTTC; d_gene: .; v_gene: TRBV21-1; abundance: .; j_gene: TRBJ2-7
CDR3aa: CASRPGPGANVLTF; CDR3nt: TGTGCCAGCAGACCAGGGCCTGGGGCCAACGTCCTGACTTTC; d_gene: .; v_gene: TRBV6-5; abundance: .; j_gene: TRBJ2-6
CDR3aa: CAIRQGARGDTEAFF; CDR3nt: TGTGCCATCAGGCAGGGGGCGCGGGGAGACACTGAAGCTTTCTTT; d_gene: TRBD1; v_gene: TRBV10-3; abundance: .; j_gene: TRBJ1-1
CDR3aa: CASSSDRGLGNTEAFF; CDR3nt: TGTGCCAGCAGTTCCGACAGGGGGCTTGGGAACACTGAAGCTTTCTTT; d_gene: TRBD1; v_gene: TRBV6-5; abundance: .; j_gene: TRBJ1-1
CDR3aa: CASSFRPGVNYGYTF; CDR3nt: TGTGCCAGCAGTTTTCGCCCGGGGGTTAACTATGGCTACACCTTC; d_gene: .; v_gene: TRBV27; abundance: .; j_gene: TRBJ1-2
CDR3aa: CATSTTGSGYTF; CDR3nt: TGTGCCACCAGCACCACAGGGAGCGGCTACACCTTC; d_gene: .; v_gene: TRBV15; abundance: .; j_gene: TRBJ1-2
CDR3aa: CASSSDRSLNQPQHF; CDR3nt: TGTGCCAGTAGTAGCGACAGGAGTCTAAATCAGCCCCAGCATTTT; d_gene: .; v_gene: TRBV19; abundance: .; j_gene: TRBJ1-5
CDR3aa: CASSRPTSGGGNEQFF; CDR3nt: TGTGCCAGCAGCCGTCCGACTAGCGGGGGGGGCAATGAGCAGTTCTTC; d_gene: TRBD2; v_gene: TRBV5-4; abundance: .; j_gene: TRBJ2-1
CDR3aa: CASTLSAGGRRSGELFF; CDR3nt: TGTGCCAGCACCCTATCAGCGGGGGGGCGTCGATCCGGGGAGCTGTTTTTT; d_gene: TRBD2; v_gene: TRBV7-2; abundance: few; j_gene: TRBJ2-2
CDR3aa: CAWTYRGQSGNQPQHF; CDR3nt: TGTGCCTGGACGTACAGGGGCCAAAGTGGCAATCAGCCCCAGCATTTT; d_gene: TRBD1; v_gene: TRBV30; abundance: .; j_gene: TRBJ1-5
CDR3aa: CASSYPDRGYIQYF; CDR3nt: TGTGCCAGCAGTTACCCGGACAGGGGTTACATTCAGTACTTC; d_gene: TRBD1; v_gene: TRBV6-6; abundance: .; j_gene: TRBJ2-4
CDR3aa: CASSDSSLAGLNTGELFF; CDR3nt: TGTGCCAGCAGTGACTCGAGTCTAGCGGGGTTAAACACCGGGGAGCTGTTTTTT; d_gene: TRBD2; v_gene: TRBV6-4; abundance: .; j_gene: TRBJ2-2
CDR3aa: CASSLDFTGRNGYTF; CDR3nt: TGTGCCAGCAGCTTAGATTTCACAGGTAGAAATGGCTACACCTTC; d_gene: .; v_gene: TRBV7-8; abundance: few; j_gene: TRBJ1-2